The 31 T cell receptor beta chains below all came from one sample that was sequenced in a study of Ad26.COV2.S vaccination and SARS-CoV-2 variants. Specified treatment: some 20 received Ad26.COV2.S at low or high dose, single or two shots; several received placebo; per-sample allocation not given. Specimens were obtained on day 63 following the first vaccine or placebo injection. Sequencing used immunoSEQ multiplex PCR; TCRdb keeps in-frame clones, though not all of them. The data contain roughly 500,000 clones, roughly 87% of them seen just once; the ten biggest clones take up around 13%. Sequenced here: peripheral blood, sampled in a trial of Ad26.COV2.S vaccine versus placebo. These receptor sequences come from a person between 18 and 59 years old who received the Ad26.COV2.S COVID-19 vaccine or a placebo.

Here the CDR3 reads CASSPTFGSASGSHEQYF. CDR3 in DNA: TGCGCCAGCAGCCCAACCTTTGGGTCGGCTAGCGGGAGCCACGAGCAGTACTTC. The chain employs TRBV5-1 and TRBJ2-7; 10 nucleotides agree with TRBD2. CDR1 is SGHRS, CDR2 YFSETQ, per germline. The CDR3 runs 18 residues. V trimming: 4 bases; J trimming: 5 bases; junction bases outside the gene matches: 18.

To note about this clone: The junction shows a germline mismatch at one end, possibly a read error. V is TRBV27 and J is TRBJ2-1; D is undetermined. CDR3 length: 14 amino acids. CDR1 MNHEY and CDR2 SMNVEV come from the germline V gene (reference sequence). CDR3 sequence: CAGRERGSYNEQFF. Here the CDR3 DNA reads TGTGCCGGCAGAGAGCGAGGCTCCTACAATGAGCAGTTCTTC.

The chain links TRBV18 to TRBJ2-5, with D tentatively TRBD1 (6 bases). V dropped 3 bases and J dropped 10 bases, with 18 bases sitting between them. CDR1 is KGHSH, CDR2 LQKENI, per germline. The CDR3 loop spans 14 amino acids. The CDR3, as DNA: TGTGCCAGCTCACCGGGCAGGGACAACGTGGGCCAGTACTTC. Its protein is CASSPGRDNVGQYF.

The chain uses TRBV7-3 and TRBJ2-1; D perhaps matches TRBD1 (6 bases). V was cut by 6 bases and J by 9 bases, with 18 bases left in between. Per germline, CDR1 SGHTA and CDR2 FQGTGA. This CDR3 contains 14 residues. The CDR3 loop reads CASSSSGQLGEQFF. The CDR3 DNA reads as TGTGCCAGCAGTTCAAGTGGACAGTTAGGTGAGCAGTTCTTC.

CDR3 protein: CASSQGTGSGELFF. The CDR3 DNA sequence: TGTGCCAGCAGCCAAGGGACTGGCTCAGGGGAGCTGTTTTTT. The chain joins TRBV28 to TRBJ2-2, with D perhaps TRBD2 (6 bases). This CDR3 spans 14 amino acids. Trimming cost V 6 bases and J 8 bases, with 16 bases left between them. Germline CDR1 MDHEN, CDR2 SYDVKM. Variable domain in full (rest from reference TRBV28 and TRBJ2-2): DVKVTQSSRYLVKRTGEKVFLECVQDMDHENMFWYRQDPGLGLRLIYFSYDVKMKEKGDIPEGYSVSREKKERFSLILESASTNQTSMYLCASSQGTGSGELFFGEGSRLTVL.

This rearrangement joins TRBV18 to TRBJ1-1; D may be TRBD1 (5 bases). This CDR3 comprises 14 residues. V was shortened by 4 bases and J by 4 bases, with 13 bases between the two germline ends. CDR1 KGHSH and CDR2 LQKENI come from the germline V gene. This chain's CDR3 is CASSLRQLSTEAFF. In DNA, the CDR3 is TGTGCCAGCTCACTTAGACAGTTGAGCACTGAAGCTTTCTTT.

The V gene is TRBV28, the J gene TRBJ2-2; possibly TRBD1 for D (6 bases). CDR1 is MDHEN and CDR2 is SYDVKM in the germline V gene. V was pared by 7 bases and J by 2 bases, with 14 bases between. CDR3 length equals 15 residues. CDR3 sequence (DNA): TGTGCCAGCACATCCATGGACAGAAACACCGGGGAGCTGTTTTTT. Translating gives CASTSMDRNTGELFF.

The chain has TRBV21-1 and TRBJ2-2; the DNA was not used to check the table's D call, TRBD2. TRBV21-1 corresponds to a pseudogene. CDR3 length: 16 amino acids. The CDR3 protein is CASSKGDGVNTGELFF. In nucleotides, the CDR3 is TGTGCCAGCAGCAAAGGAGACGGAGTGAACACCGGGGAGCTGTTTTTT.

This chain uses TRBV30 with TRBJ2-3; the D gene is possibly TRBD2 (6 bases). The V gene's germline CDR1 is GTSNPN and CDR2 SVGIG (reference sequence). The CDR3 loop spans 11 amino acids. Trimming left V 0 bases short and J 8 bases short, with 6 bases between. CDR3 protein: CAWSVGGTQYF. The CDR3 coding sequence is TGTGCCTGGAGTGTGGGAGGTACGCAGTATTTT.

The J gene is TRBJ2-5, the V gene TRBV6-2 or TRBV6-3; D unclear. CDR3 length: 11 amino acids. Germline CDR1 and CDR2: MNHEY and SVGEGT. Trimming took 5 bases from V and 7 from J, leaving 8 bases between them. The CDR3 DNA follows: TGTGCCAGCAGTGAGGTGGGGACCCAGTACTTC. Amino acid sequence: CASSEVGTQYF.

The chain couples TRBV12-5 to TRBJ2-5, with 7 bases lining up with TRBD2. Per germline, CDR1 LGHNT and CDR2 FRNRAP. This CDR3 contains 13 residues. Trimming took 7 bases from V and 4 from J; bases not matched to a gene: 6. The CDR3 DNA is TGTGCTAGTGCCTTGGGGGGGATAGAGACCCAGTACTTC. This translates into CASALGGIETQYF.

The V call is TRBV11-3, the J call TRBJ2-7; TRBD2 aligns across 12 bases. This CDR3 comprises 20 residues. Germline loops: CDR1 SGHNT, CDR2 YENEEA. With V trimmed by 4 bases and J by 2 bases, 18 bases remained unmatched. CDR3 nucleotides: TGTGCCAGCAGCTCCTCCACTAGCGGGAGGCCAGGGTCTTCTACCTACGAGCAGTACTTC. Its translation: CASSSSTSGRPGSSTYEQYF. Supplemented by reference TRBV11-3 and TRBJ2-7, the full variable domain reads EAGVVQSPRYKIIEKKQPVAFWCNPISGHNTLYWYLQNLGQGPELLIRYENEEAVDDSQLPKDRFSAERLKGVDSTLKIQPAELGDSAVYLCASSSSTSGRPGSSTYEQYFGPGTRLTVT.

This sequence joins TRBV6-5 and TRBJ2-2; 7 bases match TRBD2. CDR1 MNHEY and CDR2 SVGAGI come from the germline V gene. Trimming cost V 4 bases and J 6 bases; bases outside gene matches: 5. CDR3 size: 14 residues. This CDR3 is CASSWTRLSGELFF. CDR3 in DNA: TGTGCCAGCAGTTGGACTAGACTCTCCGGGGAGCTGTTTTTT.

J is TRBJ1-1 and V is TRBV19; TRBD1 might be the D (5 bases). This CDR3 is built from 15 residues. CDR1 is LNHDA, CDR2 SQIVND, per germline (reference sequence). The germline V and J ends were trimmed by 5 bases and 5 bases, with 18 bases remaining between them. The CDR3 loop is CASSLRQLMSTEAFF. DNA of the CDR3: TGTGCCAGTAGTCTCCGACAGCTCATGTCGACTGAAGCTTTCTTT. The full variable domain, in which reference TRBV19 and TRBJ1-1 provide the parts outside the CDR3, is DGGITQSPKYLFRKEGQNVTLSCEQNLNHDAMYWYRQDPGQGLRLIYYSQIVNDFQKGDIAEGYSVSREKKESFPLTVTSAQKNPTAFYLCASSLRQLMSTEAFFGQGTRLTVV.

This clone was recorded once. The chain carries TRBV29-1 and TRBJ1-1; the match to TRBD1 covers 8 bases. Germline V lookup: CDR1 SQVTM, CDR2 ANQGSEA. The CDR3 sequence is 11 residues long. V was clipped by 7 bases and J by 7 bases; unmatched bases: 5. As DNA, the CDR3 is TGCAGCGGAATTGACAGGGGTGAAGCTTTCTTT. It translates to CSGIDRGEAFF.

The rearrangement uses TRBV6-5 and TRBJ1-3; TRBD1 is a possible D gene (5 bases). V dropped 6 bases and J dropped 2 bases, with 14 bases sitting between them. The CDR3 is 15 residues long. Germline CDR1 reads MNHEY; CDR2 reads SVGAGI. Here the CDR3 DNA reads TGTGCCAGCAGACTTACCAGGGTTGCTGGAAACACCATATATTTT. Its protein product is CASRLTRVAGNTIYF.

This clone was seen a single time. The chain combines TRBV25-1 with TRBJ2-3; the match to TRBD2 covers 9 bases. The germline V gene has CDR1 MGHDK and CDR2 SYGVNS. The trim removed 1 base at V and 8 bases at J, leaving 10 bases unmatched. The CDR3 is 16 residues long. The CDR3 bases are TGTGCCAGCAGTGAATTTCGTGGCGGGAGGGGCGGTACGCAGTATTTT. Translating gives CASSEFRGGRGGTQYF.

The chain carries TRBV24-1 and TRBJ2-1; D not certain. Germline-derived CDR1 and CDR2 are KGHDR and SFDVKD. This CDR3 comprises 13 residues. The V gene lost 7 bases and the J gene lost 2 bases, with 8 bases spanning the gap. DNA of the CDR3: TGTGCCACCAGCGTTGGGACCTACAATGAGCAGTTCTTC. As protein: CATSVGTYNEQFF.

V and J are TRBV7-6 and TRBJ2-7, with a possible D match to TRBD1 (6 bases). The ends were cut back, 4 bases at V and 3 bases at J, with 13 bases in the middle. There are 14 residues in the CDR3. Germline CDR1 and CDR2: SGHVS and FNYEAQ. The CDR3, as DNA: TGTGCCAGCAGCTCCGGGACAAGCCTCTACGAGCAGTACTTC. This translates into CASSSGTSLYEQYF. The whole variable domain, remainder taken from reference TRBV7-6 and TRBJ2-7, is GAGVSQSPRYKVTKRGQDVALRCDPISGHVSLYWYRQALGQGPEFLTYFNYEAQQDKSGLPNDRFSAERPEGSISTLTIQRTEQRDSAMYRCASSSGTSLYEQYFGPGTRLTVT.

V gene TRBV4-2 combines with J gene TRBJ2-7; 9 nucleotides agree with TRBD2. The CDR3 has 15 residues. The germline CDR1 and CDR2 sequences are LGHNA and YNFKEQ. With 0 bases clipped from V and 5 bases from J, the junction kept 5 bases outside the gene matches. CDR3 nucleotide sequence: TGTGCCAGCAGCCAAGAGATCCTAGCGGGAAACGAGCAGTACTTC. Encoded protein: CASSQEILAGNEQYF.

This chain joins TRBV9 and TRBJ2-1; 8 bases align to TRBD2. V lost 4 bases to trimming and J lost 0 bases; unmatched junction nucleotides: 3. The germline CDR1 and CDR2 sequences are SGDLS and YYNGEE. There are 15 residues in the CDR3. The CDR3 region has the DNA TGTGCCAGCAGCCCGGGACTAGACTCCTACAATGAGCAGTTCTTC. The encoded protein is CASSPGLDSYNEQFF.

This chain uses TRBV19 with TRBJ2-7; maybe TRBD1 (6 bases). Germline values: CDR1 LNHDA, CDR2 SQIVND (reference sequence). This CDR3 region has 14 residues. With 1 base removed from V and 0 bases from J, the gap between germline ends came to 7 bases. The CDR3: CASSIAGDSYEQYF. Here the CDR3 DNA reads TGTGCCAGTAGTATAGCAGGGGACTCCTACGAGCAGTACTTC.

This clone was picked up a small number of times. This sequence joins TRBV11-2 and TRBJ1-2; D perhaps matches TRBD1 (6 bases). Germline CDR1 reads SGHAT; CDR2 reads FQNNGV. The V gene lost 5 bases and the J gene lost 11 bases, with 18 bases spanning the gap. The CDR3 runs to 13 residues. The CDR3 bases are TGTGCCAGCAGCCGTGGTTGGGGGGCCGAATACACCTTC. It yields the protein CASSRGWGAEYTF.

The J gene is TRBJ2-1, the V gene TRBV30; perhaps TRBD2 as D (6 bases). The germline V and J ends were trimmed by 1 base and 7 bases, with 11 bases remaining between them. Germline CDR1 and CDR2: GTSNPN and SVGIG (reference sequence). The CDR3 is made up of 13 amino acids. The CDR3 DNA is TGTGCCTGGAGTGCCCGCCGGGAGAATGAGCAGTTCTTC. Encoded protein: CAWSARRENEQFF. Variable domain in full (rest from reference TRBV30 and TRBJ2-1): SQTIHQWPATLVQPVGSPLSLECTVEGTSNPNLYWYRQAAGRGLQLLFYSVGIGQISSEVPQNLSASRPQDRQFILSSKKLLLSDSGFYLCAWSARRENEQFFGPGTRLTVL.

V gene TRBV5-4 combines with J gene TRBJ1-1; D perhaps matches TRBD1 (5 bases). Between the trimmed V and J ends, which lost 0 bases and 1 base, there was a span of 13 bases. This CDR3 spans 16 amino acids. Germline CDR1 is SGHNT and CDR2 is YYREEE (reference sequence). The CDR3 DNA is TGTGCCAGCAGCTTGGGGGGTCGGGGGAAGAACACTGAAGCTTTCTTT. Translated: CASSLGGRGKNTEAFF.

As for this clone: This specimen includes other DNA sequences encoding the same CDR3. The chain carries TRBV18 and TRBJ1-1; no firm D call. Germline lookup yields CDR1 KGHSH and CDR2 LQKENI. The CDR3 has 12 residues. Trimming took 1 base from V and 4 from J, leaving 4 bases between them. The CDR3 coding sequence is TGTGCCAGCTCACCACAGGGCACTGAAGCTTTCTTT. This codes for CASSPQGTEAFF. The full variable domain, with the rest looked up from reference TRBV18 and TRBJ1-1, is NAGVMQNPRHLVRRRGQEARLRCSPMKGHSHVYWYRQLPEEGLKFMVYLQKENIIDESGMPKERFSAEFPKEGPSILRIQQVVRGDSAAYFCASSPQGTEAFFGQGTRLTVV.

The gene calls are TRBV29-1 and TRBJ1-2; 9 bases align to TRBD1. V was pared by 6 bases and J by 6 bases, with 8 bases of the junction left unmatched. Looked up from germline, CDR1 is SQVTM and CDR2 is ANQGSEA. The CDR3 is made up of 13 amino acids. CDR3 bases: TGCAGCGTCCCAGCACAGGGGGCAGATGGCTACACCTTC. Protein product: CSVPAQGADGYTF.

The CDR3 here is CASSSRTGPTGELFF. In DNA, the CDR3 is TGTGCCAGTAGTTCCCGGACAGGGCCCACCGGGGAGCTGTTTTTT. The rearrangement uses TRBV19 and TRBJ2-2, with TRBD1 matching over 8 bases. V lost 5 bases and J lost 4; bases outside the gene matches: 6. Germline assignment: CDR1 LNHDA and CDR2 SQIVND (reference sequence). The CDR3 sequence is 15 residues long.

The chain employs TRBV27 and TRBJ2-7; 12 nucleotides match TRBD2. V shed 6 bases, J shed 3 bases, and the junction held 6 bases outside the gene matches. Germline CDR1 is MNHEY and CDR2 is SMNVEV (reference sequence). The CDR3 is 15 residues long. CDR3 loop: CASSLRTSGIYEQYF. Written as DNA, the CDR3 is TGTGCCAGCAGCCTGCGGACTAGCGGGATCTACGAGCAGTACTTC.

Details on this clone: The sample contains more than one DNA sequence encoding this CDR3. The chain uses TRBV19 and TRBJ2-1; D unclear. The CDR3 covers 13 residues. V lost 6 bases to trimming and J lost 0 bases, with 6 bases between them. Germline values: CDR1 LNHDA, CDR2 SQIVND (reference sequence). CDR3 protein: CASRRSSYNEQFF. CDR3 sequence (DNA): TGTGCCAGTAGAAGGAGCTCCTACAATGAGCAGTTCTTC. The whole variable domain, remainder taken from reference TRBV19 and TRBJ2-1, is DGGITQSPKYLFRKEGQNVTLSCEQNLNHDAMYWYRQDPGQGLRLIYYSQIVNDFQKGDIAEGYSVSREKKESFPLTVTSAQKNPTAFYLCASRRSSYNEQFFGPGTRLTVL.

V gene TRBV19 combines with J gene TRBJ1-2; D is undetermined. The CDR3 has 14 residues. Germline V gene sequence: CDR1 LNHDA, CDR2 SQIVND (reference sequence). The V gene lost 0 bases and the J gene lost 0 bases, with 5 bases spanning the gap. CDR3 sequence reads: CASSIEGSNYGYTF. CDR3 nucleotides: TGTGCCAGTAGTATAGAGGGATCTAACTATGGCTACACCTTC.